One T cell receptor (beta chain) is described in this entry. The data were obtained in a study of shared clonotypes between healthy human individuals. Turning to the study itself: A few men and a couple of women, aged 18 to 49, were donors.

TCRdb keeps only in-frame clones here, not all; method: immunoSEQ multiplex PCR. Here the sample spans about 530,000 clones, about 75% being singletons. Germline CDR1 reads LNHDA; CDR2 reads SQIVND (reference sequence). This CDR3 has 15 amino acids. Trimming took 4 bases from V and 1 from J, leaving 12 bases between them. This TCR was sampled from a woman aged 40 to 50 in good health. Some clones in this sample may be carry-over from other donors' samples. V is TRBV19 and J is TRBJ2-3, with D possibly being TRBD1 (5 bases). The sample consisted of PBMCs. CDR3 residues: CASSSRGWGTDTQYF. CDR3 nucleotides: TGTGCCAGTAGTAGTAGGGGATGGGGCACAGATACGCAGTATTTT.